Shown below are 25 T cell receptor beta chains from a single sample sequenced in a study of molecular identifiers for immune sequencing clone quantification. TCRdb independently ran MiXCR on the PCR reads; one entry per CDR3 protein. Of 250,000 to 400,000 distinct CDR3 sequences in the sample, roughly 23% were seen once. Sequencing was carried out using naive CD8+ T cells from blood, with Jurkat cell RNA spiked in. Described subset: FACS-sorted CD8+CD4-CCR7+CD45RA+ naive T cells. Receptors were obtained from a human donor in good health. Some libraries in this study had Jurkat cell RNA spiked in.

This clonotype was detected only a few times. This chain's CDR3 is CASVAGVSYEQYF. DNA of the CDR3: TGTGCCAGCGTGGCGGGAGTGTCCTACGAGCAGTACTTC. V and J are TRBV6-1 and TRBJ2-7; 7 positions agree with TRBD2. The CDR3 is 13 amino acids. Trimming at V came to 8 bases and at J to 1 base, leaving 5 bases not matched to a gene. Germline CDR1 reads MNHNS; CDR2 reads SASEGT.

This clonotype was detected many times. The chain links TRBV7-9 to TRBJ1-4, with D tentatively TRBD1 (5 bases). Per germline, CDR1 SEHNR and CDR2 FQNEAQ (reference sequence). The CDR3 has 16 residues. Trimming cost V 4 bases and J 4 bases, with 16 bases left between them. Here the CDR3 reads CASSSYSGSVNEKLFF. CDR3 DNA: TGTGCCAGCAGCTCTTACTCAGGGTCGGTTAATGAAAAACTGTTTTTT. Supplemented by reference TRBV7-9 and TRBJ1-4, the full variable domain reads DTGVSQNPRHKITKRGQNVTFRCDPISEHNRLYWYRQTLGQGPEFLTYFQNEAQLEKSRLLSDRFSAERPKGSFSTLEIQRTEQGDSAMYLCASSSYSGSVNEKLFFGSGTQLSVL.

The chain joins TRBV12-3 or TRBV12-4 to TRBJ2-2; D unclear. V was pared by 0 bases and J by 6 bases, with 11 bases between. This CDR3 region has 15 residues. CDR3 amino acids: CASSLALKGPGELFF. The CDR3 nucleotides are TGTGCCAGCAGTTTAGCGCTAAAAGGCCCCGGGGAGCTGTTTTTT.

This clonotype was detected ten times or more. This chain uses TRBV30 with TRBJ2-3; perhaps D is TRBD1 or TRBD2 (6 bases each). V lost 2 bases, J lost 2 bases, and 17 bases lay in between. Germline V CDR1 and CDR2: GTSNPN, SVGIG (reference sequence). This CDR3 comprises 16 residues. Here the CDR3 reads CAWSSVGGFITDTQYF. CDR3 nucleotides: TGTGCCTGGAGTAGTGTGGGGGGCTTCATCACAGATACGCAGTATTTT.

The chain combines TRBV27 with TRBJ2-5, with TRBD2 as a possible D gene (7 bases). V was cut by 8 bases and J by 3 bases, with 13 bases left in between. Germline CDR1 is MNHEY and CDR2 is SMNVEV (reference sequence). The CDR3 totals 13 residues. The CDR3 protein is CASGRGAEETQYF. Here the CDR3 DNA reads TGTGCCAGCGGGAGGGGGGCGGAAGAGACCCAGTACTTC.

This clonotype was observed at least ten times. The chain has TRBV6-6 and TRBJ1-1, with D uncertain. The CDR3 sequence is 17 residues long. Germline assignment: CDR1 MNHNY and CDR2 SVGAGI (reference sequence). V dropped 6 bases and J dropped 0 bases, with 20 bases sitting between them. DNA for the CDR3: TGTGCCAGCAGAGATCGTGTCGGGGAGGGTCTGAACACTGAAGCTTTCTTT. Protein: CASRDRVGEGLNTEAFF.

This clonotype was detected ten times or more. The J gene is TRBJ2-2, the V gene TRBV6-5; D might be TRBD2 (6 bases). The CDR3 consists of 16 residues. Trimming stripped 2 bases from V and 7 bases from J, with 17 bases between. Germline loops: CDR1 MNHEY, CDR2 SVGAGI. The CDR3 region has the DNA TGTGCCAGCAGTTACCCGCCGGGACTCCGGCGCGGGGAGCTGTTTTTT. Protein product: CASSYPPGLRRGELFF.

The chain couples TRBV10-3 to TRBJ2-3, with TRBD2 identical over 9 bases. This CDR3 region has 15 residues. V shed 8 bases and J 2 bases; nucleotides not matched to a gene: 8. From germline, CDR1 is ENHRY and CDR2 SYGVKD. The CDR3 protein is CAIWTSVYPTDTQYF. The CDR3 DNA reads TGTGCCATCTGGACTAGCGTGTACCCCACAGATACGCAGTATTTT.

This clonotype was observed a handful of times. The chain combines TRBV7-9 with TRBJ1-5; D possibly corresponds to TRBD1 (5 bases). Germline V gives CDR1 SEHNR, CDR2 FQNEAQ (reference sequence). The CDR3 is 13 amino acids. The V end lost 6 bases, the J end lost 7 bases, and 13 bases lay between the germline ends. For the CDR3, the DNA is TGTGCCAGCAGTTCAGGGAGGGACCAGCCCCAGCATTTT. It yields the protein CASSSGRDQPQHF.

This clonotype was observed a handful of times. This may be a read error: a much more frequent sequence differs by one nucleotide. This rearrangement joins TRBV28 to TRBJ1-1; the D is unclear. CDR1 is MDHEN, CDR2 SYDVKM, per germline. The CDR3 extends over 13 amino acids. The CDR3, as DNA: TGTGCCGGCAGTACACTTATGAACACTGAAGCTTTCTTT. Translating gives CAGSTLMNTEAFF.

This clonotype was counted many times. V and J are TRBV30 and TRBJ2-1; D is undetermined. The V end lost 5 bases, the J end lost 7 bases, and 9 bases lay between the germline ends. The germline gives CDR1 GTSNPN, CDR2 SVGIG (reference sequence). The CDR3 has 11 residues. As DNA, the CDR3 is TGTGCCTGGGGGATCGGAAATGAGCAGTTCTTC. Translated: CAWGIGNEQFF.

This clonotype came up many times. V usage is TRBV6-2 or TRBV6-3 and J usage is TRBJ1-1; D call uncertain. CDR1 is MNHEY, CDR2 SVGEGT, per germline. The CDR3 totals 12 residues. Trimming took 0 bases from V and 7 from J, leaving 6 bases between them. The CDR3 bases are TGTGCCAGCAGTTACTCCGCCGTTGAAGCTTTCTTT. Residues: CASSYSAVEAFF.

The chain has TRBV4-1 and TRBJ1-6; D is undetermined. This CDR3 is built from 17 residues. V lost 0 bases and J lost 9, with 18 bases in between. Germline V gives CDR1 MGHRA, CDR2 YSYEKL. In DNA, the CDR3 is TGCGCCAGCAGCCAAGAAGGTGAGGCTCCCGGACGTTCACCCCTCCACTTT. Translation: CASSQEGEAPGRSPLHF.

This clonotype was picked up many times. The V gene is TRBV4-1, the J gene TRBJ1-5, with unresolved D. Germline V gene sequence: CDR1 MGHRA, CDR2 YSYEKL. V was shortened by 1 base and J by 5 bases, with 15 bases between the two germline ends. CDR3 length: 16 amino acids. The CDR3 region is CASSQVAQRLDQPQHF. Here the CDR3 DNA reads TGCGCCAGCAGCCAAGTGGCGCAAAGGCTCGATCAGCCCCAGCATTTT.

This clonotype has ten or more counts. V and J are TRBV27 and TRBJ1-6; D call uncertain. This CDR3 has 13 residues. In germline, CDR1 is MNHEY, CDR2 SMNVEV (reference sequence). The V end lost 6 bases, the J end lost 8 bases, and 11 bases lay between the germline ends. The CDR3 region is CASSPSPYSPLHF. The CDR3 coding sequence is TGTGCCAGCAGCCCTTCTCCTTATTCACCCCTCCACTTT.

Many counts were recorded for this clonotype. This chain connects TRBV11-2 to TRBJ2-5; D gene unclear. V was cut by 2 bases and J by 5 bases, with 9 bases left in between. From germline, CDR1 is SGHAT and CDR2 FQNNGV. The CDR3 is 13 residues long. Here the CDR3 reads CASSLIPVETQYF. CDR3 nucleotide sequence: TGTGCCAGCAGCTTAATCCCTGTCGAGACCCAGTACTTC.

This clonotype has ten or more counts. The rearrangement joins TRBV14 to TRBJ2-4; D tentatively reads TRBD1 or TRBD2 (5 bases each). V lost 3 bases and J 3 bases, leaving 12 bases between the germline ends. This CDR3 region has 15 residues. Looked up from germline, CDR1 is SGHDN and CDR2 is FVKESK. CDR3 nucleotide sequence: TGTGCCAGCAGCCAGCTCCGGGACCACAAAAACATTCAGTACTTC. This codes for CASSQLRDHKNIQYF.

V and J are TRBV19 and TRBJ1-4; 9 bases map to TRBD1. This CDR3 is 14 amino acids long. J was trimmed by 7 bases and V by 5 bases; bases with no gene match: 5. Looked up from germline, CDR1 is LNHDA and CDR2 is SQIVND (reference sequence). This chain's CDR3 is CASSLTGGSEKLFF. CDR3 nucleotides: TGTGCCAGTAGTTTGACAGGGGGTAGTGAAAAACTGTTTTTT.

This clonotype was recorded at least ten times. The CDR3 spells CASSMGLAGSTDTQYF. The CDR3 DNA is TGCGCCAGCAGCATGGGACTAGCGGGGAGCACAGATACGCAGTATTTT. The rearrangement links TRBV4-3 to TRBJ2-3; TRBD2 aligns across 13 bases. This CDR3 has 16 residues. CDR1 is LGHNA, CDR2 YSLEER, per germline. J gave up 0 bases and V 5 bases, and 2 bases lay outside the gene matches.

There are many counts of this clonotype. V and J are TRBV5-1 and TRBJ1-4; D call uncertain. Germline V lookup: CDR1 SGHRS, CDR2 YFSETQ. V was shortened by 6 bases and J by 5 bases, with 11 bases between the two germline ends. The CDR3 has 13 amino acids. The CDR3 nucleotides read TGCGCCAGCACCGCGGGCAACAATGAAAAACTGTTTTTT. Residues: CASTAGNNEKLFF.

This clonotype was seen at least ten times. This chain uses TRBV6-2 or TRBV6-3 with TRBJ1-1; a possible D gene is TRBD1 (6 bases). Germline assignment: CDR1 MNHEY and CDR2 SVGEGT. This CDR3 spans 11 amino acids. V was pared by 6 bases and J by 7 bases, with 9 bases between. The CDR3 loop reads CASRKTGEAFF. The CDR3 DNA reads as TGTGCCAGCAGGAAGACAGGTGAAGCTTTCTTT.

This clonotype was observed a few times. This CDR3 reads CASSLGDPYPTQLNYGYTF. The CDR3 DNA sequence: TGTGCCAGCAGCTTAGGGGACCCCTATCCCACGCAACTTAACTATGGCTACACCTTC. This chain connects TRBV7-9 to TRBJ1-2; D is possibly TRBD1 (5 bases). The V and J ends lost 1 base and 1 base respectively, with 22 bases between them. From germline, CDR1 is SEHNR and CDR2 FQNEAQ (reference sequence). The CDR3 is made up of 19 amino acids.

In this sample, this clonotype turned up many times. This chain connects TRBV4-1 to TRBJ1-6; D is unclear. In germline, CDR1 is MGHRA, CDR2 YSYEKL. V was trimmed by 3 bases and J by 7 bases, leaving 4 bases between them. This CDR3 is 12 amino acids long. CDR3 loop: CASSQKNSPLHF. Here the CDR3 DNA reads TGCGCCAGCAGCCAGAAAAATTCACCCCTCCACTTT.

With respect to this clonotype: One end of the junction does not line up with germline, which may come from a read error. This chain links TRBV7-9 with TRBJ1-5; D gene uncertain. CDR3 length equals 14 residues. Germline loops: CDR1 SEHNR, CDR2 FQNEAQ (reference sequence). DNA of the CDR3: TGTGCCAGCAGCTTAGGCGTAGGCAATCAGTCCCAGCATTTT. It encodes CASSLGVGNQSQHF. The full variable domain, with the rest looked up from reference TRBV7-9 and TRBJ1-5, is DTGVSQNPRHKITKRGQNVTFRCDPISEHNRLYWYRQTLGQGPEFLTYFQNEAQLEKSRLLSDRFSAERPKGSFSTLEIQRTEQGDSAMYLCASSLGVGNQSQHFGDGTRLSIL.

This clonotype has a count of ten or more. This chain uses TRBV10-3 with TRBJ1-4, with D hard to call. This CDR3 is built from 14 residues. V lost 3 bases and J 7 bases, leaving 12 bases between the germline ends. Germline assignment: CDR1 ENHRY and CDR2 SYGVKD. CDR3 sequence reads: CAISDWASSEKLFF. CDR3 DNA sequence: TGTGCCATCAGTGATTGGGCAAGTTCTGAAAAACTGTTTTTT.